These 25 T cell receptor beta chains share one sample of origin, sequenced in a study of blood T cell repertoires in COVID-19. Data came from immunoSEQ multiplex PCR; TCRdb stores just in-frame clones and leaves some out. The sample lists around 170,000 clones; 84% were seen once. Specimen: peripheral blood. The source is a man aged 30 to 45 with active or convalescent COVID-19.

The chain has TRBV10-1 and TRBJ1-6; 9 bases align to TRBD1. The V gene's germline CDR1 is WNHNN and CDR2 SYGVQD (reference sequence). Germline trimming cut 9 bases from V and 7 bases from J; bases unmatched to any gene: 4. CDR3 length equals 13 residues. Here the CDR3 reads CASGQGQNSPLHF. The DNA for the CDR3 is TGCGCCAGTGGACAGGGGCAAAATTCACCCCTCCACTTT.

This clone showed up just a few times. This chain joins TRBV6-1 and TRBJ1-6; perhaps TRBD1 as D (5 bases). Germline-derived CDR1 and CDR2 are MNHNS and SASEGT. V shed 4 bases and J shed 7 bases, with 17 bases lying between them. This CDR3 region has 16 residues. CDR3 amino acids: CASSGGGAGENSPLHF. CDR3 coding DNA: TGTGCCAGCAGTGGGGGCGGGGCGGGGGAAAATTCACCCCTCCACTTT.

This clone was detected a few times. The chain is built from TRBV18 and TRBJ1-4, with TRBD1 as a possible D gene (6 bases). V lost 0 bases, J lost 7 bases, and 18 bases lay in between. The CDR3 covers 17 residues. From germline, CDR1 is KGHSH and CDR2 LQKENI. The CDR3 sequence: CASSPPTRTEKGEKLFF. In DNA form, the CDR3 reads TGTGCCAGCTCACCACCGACGAGGACAGAGAAAGGTGAAAAACTGTTTTTT.

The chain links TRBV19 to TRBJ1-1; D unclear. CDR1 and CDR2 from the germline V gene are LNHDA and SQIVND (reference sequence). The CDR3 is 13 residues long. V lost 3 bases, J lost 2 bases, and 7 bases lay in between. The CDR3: CASSIFSNTEAFF. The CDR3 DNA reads TGTGCCAGTAGTATTTTTAGTAACACTGAAGCTTTCTTT.

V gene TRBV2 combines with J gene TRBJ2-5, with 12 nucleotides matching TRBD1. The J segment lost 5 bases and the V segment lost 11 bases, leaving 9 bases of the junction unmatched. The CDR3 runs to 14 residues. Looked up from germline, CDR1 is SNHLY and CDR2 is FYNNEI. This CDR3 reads CAEHGDRGLETQYF. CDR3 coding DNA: TGTGCCGAACATGGGGACAGGGGGCTGGAGACCCAGTACTTC. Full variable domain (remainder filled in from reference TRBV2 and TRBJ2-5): EPEVTQTPSHQVTQMGQEVILRCVPISNHLYFYWYRQILGQKVEFLVSFYNNEISEKSEIFDDQFSVERPDGSNFTLKIRSTKLEDSAMYFCAEHGDRGLETQYFGPGTRLLVL.

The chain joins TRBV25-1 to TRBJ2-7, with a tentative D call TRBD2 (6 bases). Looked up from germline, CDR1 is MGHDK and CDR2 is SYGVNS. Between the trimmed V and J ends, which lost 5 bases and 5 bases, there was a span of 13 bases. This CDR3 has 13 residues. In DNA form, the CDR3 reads TGTGCCAGCAGTCGGGTTGGGGGGAACGAGCAGTACTTC. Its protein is CASSRVGGNEQYF.

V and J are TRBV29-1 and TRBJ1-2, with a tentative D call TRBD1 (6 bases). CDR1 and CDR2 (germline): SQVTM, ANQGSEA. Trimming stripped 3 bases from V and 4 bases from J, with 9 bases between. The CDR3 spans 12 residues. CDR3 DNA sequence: TGCAGCGTTGATAGGACAGTCTATGGCTACACCTTC. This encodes CSVDRTVYGYTF.

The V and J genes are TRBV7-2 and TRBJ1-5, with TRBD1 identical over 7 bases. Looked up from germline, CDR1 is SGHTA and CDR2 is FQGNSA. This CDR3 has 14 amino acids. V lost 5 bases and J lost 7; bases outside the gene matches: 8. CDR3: CASSRQGVGQPQHF. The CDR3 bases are TGTGCCAGCAGCCGCCAGGGGGTCGGGCAGCCCCAGCATTTT.

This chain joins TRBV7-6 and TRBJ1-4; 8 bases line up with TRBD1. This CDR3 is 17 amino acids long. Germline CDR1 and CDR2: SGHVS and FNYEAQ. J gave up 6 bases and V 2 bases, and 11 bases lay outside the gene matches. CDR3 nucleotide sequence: TGTGCCAGCAGCTTAATCTTTGAGGACAGGGAGGATGAAAAACTGTTTTTT. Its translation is CASSLIFEDREDEKLFF.

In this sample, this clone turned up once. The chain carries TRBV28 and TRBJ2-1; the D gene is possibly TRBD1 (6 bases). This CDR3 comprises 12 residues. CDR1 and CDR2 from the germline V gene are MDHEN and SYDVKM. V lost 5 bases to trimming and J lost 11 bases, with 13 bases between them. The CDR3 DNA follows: TGTGCCAGCAGTCAAACCGGGACACAGCAGTTCTTC. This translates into CASSQTGTQQFF.

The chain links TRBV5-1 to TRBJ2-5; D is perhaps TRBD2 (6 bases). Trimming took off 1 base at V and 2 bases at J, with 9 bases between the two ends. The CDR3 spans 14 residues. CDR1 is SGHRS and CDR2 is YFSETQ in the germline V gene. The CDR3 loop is CASSLSLAQETQYF. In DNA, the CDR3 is TGCGCCAGCAGCTTGAGTCTAGCGCAAGAGACCCAGTACTTC.

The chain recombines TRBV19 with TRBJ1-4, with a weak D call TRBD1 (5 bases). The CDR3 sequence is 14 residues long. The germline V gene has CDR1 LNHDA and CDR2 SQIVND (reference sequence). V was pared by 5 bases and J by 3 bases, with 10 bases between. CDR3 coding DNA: TGTGCCAGTAGTCAGGGCTTGGCTAATGAAAAACTGTTTTTT. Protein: CASSQGLANEKLFF.

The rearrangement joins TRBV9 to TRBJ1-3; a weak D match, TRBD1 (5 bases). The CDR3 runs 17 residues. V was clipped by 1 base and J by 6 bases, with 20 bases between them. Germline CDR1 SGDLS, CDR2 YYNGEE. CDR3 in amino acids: CASSVLALAGPENTIYF. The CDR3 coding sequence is TGTGCCAGCAGCGTACTCGCCCTCGCAGGGCCCGAAAACACCATATATTTT.

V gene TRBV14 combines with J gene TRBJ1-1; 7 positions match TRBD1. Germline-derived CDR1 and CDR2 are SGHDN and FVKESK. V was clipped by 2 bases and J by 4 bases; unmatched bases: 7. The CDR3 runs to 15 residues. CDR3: CASSQQQGRGTEAFF. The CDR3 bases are TGTGCCAGCAGCCAACAACAGGGGCGAGGCACTGAAGCTTTCTTT.

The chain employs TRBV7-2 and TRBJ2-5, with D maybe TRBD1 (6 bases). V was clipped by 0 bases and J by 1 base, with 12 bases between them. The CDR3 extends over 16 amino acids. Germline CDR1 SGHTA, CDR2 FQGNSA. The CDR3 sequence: CASSLALRGPQETQYF. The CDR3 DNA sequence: TGTGCCAGCAGCTTAGCGCTCAGGGGCCCCCAAGAGACCCAGTACTTC.

In nucleotides, the CDR3 is TGCAGCGTTGATGAGGCCAGGGGGACAGATACGCAGTATTTT. Its translation: CSVDEARGTDTQYF. The V call is TRBV29-1, the J call TRBJ2-3, with TRBD1 matching 7 bases. The CDR3 runs to 14 residues. Germline trimming cut 3 bases from V and 3 bases from J; bases unmatched to any gene: 6. Germline V gene sequence: CDR1 SQVTM, CDR2 ANQGSEA.

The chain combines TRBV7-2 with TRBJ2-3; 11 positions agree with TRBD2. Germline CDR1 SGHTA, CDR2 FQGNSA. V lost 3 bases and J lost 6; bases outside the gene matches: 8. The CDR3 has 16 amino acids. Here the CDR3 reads CASSLALAGGVDTQYF. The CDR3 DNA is TGTGCCAGCAGCTTGGCCCTAGCGGGAGGTGTCGATACGCAGTATTTT.

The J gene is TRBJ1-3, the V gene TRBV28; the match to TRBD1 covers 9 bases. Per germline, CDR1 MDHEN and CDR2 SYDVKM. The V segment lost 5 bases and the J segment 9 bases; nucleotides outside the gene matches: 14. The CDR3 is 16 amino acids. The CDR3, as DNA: TGTGCCAGCAGTCTGCACCCGGGACAGGGAGAGGCCACCATATATTTT. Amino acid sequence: CASSLHPGQGEATIYF.

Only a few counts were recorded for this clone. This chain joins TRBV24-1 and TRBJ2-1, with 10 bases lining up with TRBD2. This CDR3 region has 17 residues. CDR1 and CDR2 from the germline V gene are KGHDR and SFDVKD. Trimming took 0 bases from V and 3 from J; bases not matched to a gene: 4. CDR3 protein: CATSDLSSGGIYNEQFF. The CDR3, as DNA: TGTGCCACCAGTGATTTGTCTAGCGGGGGTATCTACAATGAGCAGTTCTTC.

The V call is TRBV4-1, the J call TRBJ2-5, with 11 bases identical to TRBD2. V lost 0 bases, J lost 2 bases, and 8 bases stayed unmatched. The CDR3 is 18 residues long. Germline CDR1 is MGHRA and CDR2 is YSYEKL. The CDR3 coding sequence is TGCGCCAGCAGCCAAGAAAGGTCGCTAGCGGGGGGACAAGAGACCCAGTACTTC. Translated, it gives CASSQERSLAGGQETQYF.

The chain's CDR3 is CASSEPATNYGYTF. The CDR3 bases are TGTGCCAGCAGTGAACCCGCGACTAACTATGGCTACACCTTC. The chain couples TRBV6-1 to TRBJ1-2; D uncertain. Germline V CDR1 and CDR2: MNHNS, SASEGT. The CDR3 contains 14 residues. Trimming removed 2 bases at V and 0 bases at J, with 7 bases between.

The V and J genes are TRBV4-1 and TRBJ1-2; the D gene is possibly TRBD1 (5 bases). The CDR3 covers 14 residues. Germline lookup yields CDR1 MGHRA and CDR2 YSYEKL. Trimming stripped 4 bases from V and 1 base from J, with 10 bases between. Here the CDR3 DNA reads TGCGCCAGCAGCCCTGGCAGGGATAACTATGGCTACACCTTC. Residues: CASSPGRDNYGYTF.

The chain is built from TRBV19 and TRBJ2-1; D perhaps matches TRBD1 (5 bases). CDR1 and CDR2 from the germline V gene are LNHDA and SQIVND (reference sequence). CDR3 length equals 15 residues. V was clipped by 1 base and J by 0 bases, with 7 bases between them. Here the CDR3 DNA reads TGTGCCAGTAGTATAGGGACACACTCCTACAATGAGCAGTTCTTC. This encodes CASSIGTHSYNEQFF.

This CDR3 is CASSQTTGSGNTIYF. For the CDR3, the DNA is TGTGCCAGCAGCCAAACGACAGGGTCTGGAAACACCATATATTTT. The V gene is TRBV14, the J gene TRBJ1-3, with 7 bases fitting TRBD1. The CDR3 is 15 residues long. With V trimmed by 2 bases and J by 1 base, 2 bases remained unmatched. Germline V gives CDR1 SGHDN, CDR2 FVKESK.

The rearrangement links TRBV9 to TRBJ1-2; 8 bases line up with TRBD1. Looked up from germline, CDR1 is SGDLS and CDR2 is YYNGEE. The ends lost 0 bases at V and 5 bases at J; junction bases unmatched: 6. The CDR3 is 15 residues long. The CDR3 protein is CASSVVRGLGYGYTF. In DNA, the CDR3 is TGTGCCAGCAGCGTAGTCAGGGGGCTCGGGTATGGCTACACCTTC.